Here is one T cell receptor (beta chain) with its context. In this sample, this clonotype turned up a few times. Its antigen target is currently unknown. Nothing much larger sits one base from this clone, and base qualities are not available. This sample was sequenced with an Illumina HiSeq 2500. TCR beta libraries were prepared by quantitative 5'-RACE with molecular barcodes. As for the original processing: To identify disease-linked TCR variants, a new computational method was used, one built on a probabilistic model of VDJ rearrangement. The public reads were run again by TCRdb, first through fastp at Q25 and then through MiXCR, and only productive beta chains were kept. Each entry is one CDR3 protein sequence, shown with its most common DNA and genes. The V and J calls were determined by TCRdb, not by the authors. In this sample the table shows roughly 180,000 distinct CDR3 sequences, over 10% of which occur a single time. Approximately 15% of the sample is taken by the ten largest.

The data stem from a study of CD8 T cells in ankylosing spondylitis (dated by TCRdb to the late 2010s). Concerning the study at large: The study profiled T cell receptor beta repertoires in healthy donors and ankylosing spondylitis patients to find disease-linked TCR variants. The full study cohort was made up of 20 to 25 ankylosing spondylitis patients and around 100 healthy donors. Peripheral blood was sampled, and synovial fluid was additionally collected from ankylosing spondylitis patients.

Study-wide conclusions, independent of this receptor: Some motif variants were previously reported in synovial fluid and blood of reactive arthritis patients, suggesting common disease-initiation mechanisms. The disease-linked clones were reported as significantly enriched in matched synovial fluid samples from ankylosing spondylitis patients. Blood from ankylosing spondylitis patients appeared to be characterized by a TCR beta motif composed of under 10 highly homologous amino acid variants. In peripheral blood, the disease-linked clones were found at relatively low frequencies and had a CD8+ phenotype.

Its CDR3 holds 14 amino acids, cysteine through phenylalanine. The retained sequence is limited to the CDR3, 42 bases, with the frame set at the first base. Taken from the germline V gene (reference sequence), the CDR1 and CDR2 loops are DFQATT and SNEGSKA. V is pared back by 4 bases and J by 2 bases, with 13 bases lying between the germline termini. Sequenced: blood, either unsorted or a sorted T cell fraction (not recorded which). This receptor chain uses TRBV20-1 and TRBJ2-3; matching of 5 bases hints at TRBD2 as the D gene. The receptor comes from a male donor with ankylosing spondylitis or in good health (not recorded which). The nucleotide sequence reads TGCAGTGCTACCGGCGGGCCCGTCACAGATACGCAGTATTTT. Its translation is CSATGGPVTDTQYF.